This entry lists 21 T cell receptor beta chains sequenced from one sample in a study of T cell responses to AZD1222 COVID-19 vaccine. Data came from immunoSEQ multiplex PCR; TCRdb stores just in-frame clones and leaves some out. Of about 150,000 clones in the sample, approximately 90% were seen once. Here the sequenced sample was peripheral blood, taken 28 days after the second AZD1222 dose. Receptor source: an adult who received the AZD1222 COVID-19 vaccine.

The V call is TRBV2, the J call TRBJ1-3; the D gene is possibly TRBD1 (6 bases). V lost 6 bases, J lost 0 bases, and 6 bases lay in between. Looked up from germline, CDR1 is SNHLY and CDR2 is FYNNEI. This CDR3 is built from 13 residues. The CDR3 bases are TGTGCCAGCAGACAGGGCTCTGGAAACACCATATATTTT. This sequence encodes CASRQGSGNTIYF.

The V and J genes are TRBV30 and TRBJ1-5; a possible D gene is TRBD1 (5 bases). Germline V gene lookup returns CDR1 GTSNPN and CDR2 SVGIG (reference sequence). This CDR3 spans 16 amino acids. V was cut by 4 bases and J by 4 bases, with 20 bases left in between. The CDR3 DNA reads TGTGCCTGGAACAGAAGGGACTCGGGGGGGAATCAGCCCCAGCATTTT. Protein product: CAWNRRDSGGNQPQHF.

This CDR3 is CASSSGQSATDTQYF. In nucleotides, the CDR3 is TGCGCCAGCAGCTCAGGACAGAGCGCGACAGATACGCAGTATTTT. The gene calls are TRBV5-1 and TRBJ2-3; tentative D call: TRBD1 (6 bases). The CDR3 contains 15 residues. V was trimmed by 3 bases and J by 3 bases, leaving 14 bases between them. The germline V gene has CDR1 SGHRS and CDR2 YFSETQ.

The V call is TRBV15, the J call TRBJ2-5; 7 bases agree with TRBD1. CDR1 is LNHNV, CDR2 YYDKDF, per germline (reference sequence). Trimming removed 2 bases from V and 2 bases from J; junction bases left unmatched: 8. The CDR3 is 16 residues long. CDR3 amino acids: CATSRLGDSNQETQYF. The CDR3 DNA reads TGTGCCACCAGCAGACTAGGGGACAGTAATCAAGAGACCCAGTACTTC.

The chain carries TRBV25-1 and TRBJ1-1; D not resolved. V was shortened by 5 bases and J by 0 bases, with 7 bases between the two germline ends. Germline-derived CDR1 and CDR2 are MGHDK and SYGVNS. The CDR3 covers 13 residues. CDR3 nucleotides: TGTGCCAGCAGTTTTACAATGAACACTGAAGCTTTCTTT. As protein: CASSFTMNTEAFF. Full variable domain (missing parts from reference TRBV25-1 and TRBJ1-1): EADIYQTPRYLVIGTGKKITLECSQTMGHDKMYWYQQDPGMELHLIHYSYGVNSTEKGDLSSESTVSRIRTEHFPLTLESARPSHTSQYLCASSFTMNTEAFFGQGTRLTVV.

The chain recombines TRBV27 with TRBJ2-1; the match to TRBD2 covers 9 bases. CDR1 and CDR2 from the germline V gene are MNHEY and SMNVEV (reference sequence). This CDR3 region has 15 residues. The J segment lost 3 bases and the V segment lost 2 bases, leaving 2 bases of the junction unmatched. CDR3 DNA sequence: TGTGCCAGCAGTTTAAGACTAGCGGACTACAATGAGCAGTTCTTC. Translated, it gives CASSLRLADYNEQFF.

The chain joins TRBV4-1 to TRBJ2-7; D possibly corresponds to TRBD2 (5 bases). Germline V lookup: CDR1 MGHRA, CDR2 YSYEKL. Trimming removed 5 bases from V and 0 bases from J, with 14 bases in between. This CDR3 is built from 15 residues. CDR3 sequence (DNA): TGCGCCAGCAGCTTCCCAAAGCGGTACTCCTACGAGCAGTACTTC. Residues: CASSFPKRYSYEQYF.

The rearrangement uses TRBV7-2 and TRBJ1-2; weak D call: TRBD1 (5 bases). Trimming took off 3 bases at V and 5 bases at J, with 13 bases between the two ends. Germline assignment: CDR1 SGHTA and CDR2 FQGNSA. The CDR3 contains 14 residues. The CDR3: CASSFSTGAYGYTF. CDR3 sequence (DNA): TGTGCCAGCAGCTTCTCCACCGGGGCGTATGGCTACACCTTC.

This clone was seen only once. The J gene is TRBJ2-5, the V gene TRBV5-4; D is perhaps TRBD2 (5 bases). V shed 4 bases and J shed 1 base, with 11 bases lying between them. The CDR3 sequence is 14 residues long. The V gene's germline CDR1 is SGHNT and CDR2 YYREEE (reference sequence). CDR3 amino acids: CASSPQRSQETQYF. The DNA of the CDR3 is TGTGCCAGCAGCCCCCAGCGGAGCCAAGAGACCCAGTACTTC.

This clone was counted only a few times. The chain couples TRBV29-1 to TRBJ1-2; 7 nucleotides align to TRBD1. Looked up from germline, CDR1 is SQVTM and CDR2 is ANQGSEA. J lost 4 bases, V lost 8 bases, and 7 bases had no gene match. The length of the CDR3 is 12 residues. CDR3 DNA sequence: TGCAGCTCGGGACAGACTAGCTATGGCTACACCTTC. As protein: CSSGQTSYGYTF.

The genes are TRBV5-1 and TRBJ2-7, with D possibly matching TRBD2 (5 bases). The V gene lost 4 bases and the J gene lost 1 base, with 15 bases spanning the gap. The germline gives CDR1 SGHRS, CDR2 YFSETQ. This CDR3 has 15 amino acids. DNA of the CDR3: TGCGCCAGCAGCATCACCGGCGAGGGATCCTACGAGCAGTACTTC. This translates into CASSITGEGSYEQYF.

The V call is TRBV11-3, the J call TRBJ1-1; D call uncertain. In germline, CDR1 is SGHNT, CDR2 YENEEA. V dropped 3 bases and J dropped 4 bases, with 9 bases sitting between them. This CDR3 comprises 13 residues. The CDR3 spells CASSLIPSTEAFF. For the CDR3, the DNA is TGTGCCAGCAGCTTGATTCCCTCCACTGAAGCTTTCTTT.

The DNA of the CDR3 is TGTGCCAGCAGTGACTCCGGCGGCCCATATGGGGGCTACACCTTC. It encodes CASSDSGGPYGGYTF. The chain joins TRBV6-4 to TRBJ1-2; D remains unclear. CDR3 length: 15 residues. In germline, CDR1 is MRHNA, CDR2 SNTAGT. The ends were cut back, 0 bases at V and 8 bases at J, with 16 bases in the middle.

This chain connects TRBV7-3 to TRBJ1-6; D gene ambiguous. V was shortened by 4 bases and J by 6 bases, with 13 bases between the two germline ends. Germline CDR1 is SGHTA and CDR2 is FQGTGA. The CDR3 is made up of 15 amino acids. CDR3 in amino acids: CASSSTGRVNSPLHF. The CDR3, as DNA: TGTGCCAGCAGCTCGACTGGGAGAGTTAATTCACCCCTCCACTTT.

This chain joins TRBV11-2 and TRBJ1-3; 7 bases fit TRBD1. CDR3 length: 16 amino acids. V shed 6 bases, J shed 5 bases, and the junction held 13 bases outside the gene matches. Germline V gene sequence: CDR1 SGHAT, CDR2 FQNNGV. The CDR3 bases are TGTGCCAGCAGTTCATCAGGGAAGGGGGCCAGAAACACCATATATTTT. It encodes CASSSSGKGARNTIYF.

V usage is TRBV5-5 and J usage is TRBJ2-5, with D possibly matching TRBD2 (8 bases). The CDR3 extends over 17 amino acids. The germline CDR1 and CDR2 sequences are SGHKS and YYEKEE (reference sequence). The V end lost 6 bases, the J end lost 5 bases, and 26 bases lay between the germline ends. The CDR3 DNA sequence: TGTGCCAGCATCGTAGACAGGGCGGGAGGAGTTGATGAGACCCAGTACTTC. It yields the protein CASIVDRAGGVDETQYF.

In this sample, this clone turned up once. V gene TRBV7-9 combines with J gene TRBJ1-1, with D tentatively TRBD1 (6 bases). This CDR3 comprises 13 residues. Germline V CDR1 and CDR2: SEHNR, FQNEAQ (reference sequence). Trimming pared 5 bases from V and 4 bases from J, leaving 11 bases between. CDR3 amino acids: CASSREQGTEAFF. CDR3 coding DNA: TGTGCCAGCAGCCGTGAACAGGGCACTGAAGCTTTCTTT.

This clone has more than one count but fewer than ten. This sequence joins TRBV7-9 and TRBJ2-7; the match to TRBD1 covers 10 bases. V lost 3 bases, J lost 4 bases, and 6 bases stayed unmatched. Germline-derived CDR1 and CDR2 are SEHNR and FQNEAQ (reference sequence). The CDR3 has 15 residues. The CDR3: CASSFSDRGGYEQYF. The CDR3 DNA follows: TGTGCCAGCAGCTTTTCGGACAGGGGGGGATACGAGCAGTACTTC.

The J gene is TRBJ2-3, the V gene TRBV6-5; 8 bases fit TRBD2. The CDR3 has 15 amino acids. Germline values: CDR1 MNHEY, CDR2 SVGAGI. V shed 4 bases, J shed 1 base, and the junction held 4 bases outside the gene matches. The CDR3 nucleotides read TGTGCCAGCAGTTCCCGGGGGGGCGGCACAGATACGCAGTATTTT. Encoded protein: CASSSRGGGTDTQYF.

The rearrangement uses TRBV2 and TRBJ2-2; no clear D. Trimming shortened V by 4 bases and J by 4 bases, and 10 bases separated the two germline ends. CDR1 and CDR2 from the germline V gene are SNHLY and FYNNEI. CDR3 length: 14 residues. CDR3 sequence (DNA): TGTGCCAGCAGTGTTGACCCCCTCACCGGGGAGCTGTTTTTT. Its translation is CASSVDPLTGELFF.

The chain links TRBV7-2 to TRBJ2-7, with 13 bases fitting TRBD2. There are 14 residues in the CDR3. The J segment lost 9 bases and the V segment lost 1 base, leaving 3 bases of the junction unmatched. The germline CDR1 and CDR2 sequences are SGHTA and FQGNSA. In nucleotides, the CDR3 is TGTGCCAGCAGCTTAGGGACTAGCGGGGGTTGGCAGTACTTC. The encoded protein is CASSLGTSGGWQYF.